The 14 T cell receptor beta chains presented below share a single source sample, sequenced in a study of cytomegalovirus exposure and HLA in healthy donors (dated by TCRdb to the late 2010s). Preparation of the library involved the immunoSEQ multiplex PCR assay. TCRdb took this table from immuneACCESS and kept in-frame rearrangements with V and J called. Such tables lack part of the clones; where checked against another copy, unresolved V genes explain under half of the gap, and the rest is unexplained. This sample lists tens of thousands of clones; around 95% were detected once. The ten largest clones represent less than 4.5% of the sample. The source material was PBMCs. Receptor source: a man aged 18 to 29 in good health and CMV-seropositive.

The rearrangement links TRBV30 to TRBJ2-7, with 8 nucleotides matching TRBD1. The CDR3 consists of 13 residues. The germline V gene has CDR1 GTSNPN and CDR2 SVGIG (reference sequence). The CDR3 spells CALGQEPSYEQYF. Written as DNA, the CDR3 is TGTGCATTGGGACAGGAGCCTTCCTACGAGCAGTACTTC.

CDR3 DNA sequence: TGTGCCAGCAGTTTATCGTTCAGTATCAACCGTAACTATGGCTACACCTTC. This codes for CASSLSFSINRNYGYTF. This rearrangement joins TRBV27 to TRBJ1-2; no reliable D call. The germline V gene has CDR1 MNHEY and CDR2 SMNVEV (reference sequence). The V gene lost 0 bases and the J gene lost 1 base, with 15 bases spanning the gap. The CDR3 has 17 amino acids.

The rearrangement uses TRBV27 and TRBJ2-7; 7 nucleotides agree with TRBD1. Germline V gene lookup returns CDR1 MNHEY and CDR2 SMNVEV (reference sequence). The CDR3 runs to 14 residues. Trimming at V came to 6 bases and at J to 5 bases, leaving 10 bases not matched to a gene. CDR3 bases: TGTGCCAGCAGAACCCAACAGGGGTACCACGAGCAGTACTTC. Protein product: CASRTQQGYHEQYF.

This chain connects TRBV27 to TRBJ2-5; TRBD1 aligns across 9 bases. Germline V gene lookup returns CDR1 MNHEY and CDR2 SMNVEV (reference sequence). Trimming took 6 bases from V and 3 from J; bases not matched to a gene: 2. The CDR3 runs 13 residues. The DNA of the CDR3 is TGTGCCAGCAGGGGACAGGGTGAAGAGACCCAGTACTTC. Protein sequence: CASRGQGEETQYF.

This clone appeared a single time. The chain joins TRBV29-1 to TRBJ2-5; TRBD2 is a possible D gene (6 bases). Germline V CDR1 and CDR2: SQVTM, ANQGSEA. Trimming cost V 6 bases and J 4 bases, with 18 bases left between them. This CDR3 spans 14 amino acids. CDR3 protein: CSVKGGPGGETQYF. The CDR3 coding sequence is TGCAGCGTCAAGGGAGGCCCCGGGGGAGAGACCCAGTACTTC.

V gene TRBV11-2 combines with J gene TRBJ2-7; no definite D call. Germline CDR1 is SGHAT and CDR2 is FQNNGV. V was pared by 2 bases and J by 7 bases, with 12 bases between. The CDR3 is 13 amino acids. This CDR3 is CASSLTFLGEQYF. The CDR3 DNA sequence: TGTGCCAGCAGCTTAACTTTTCTCGGGGAGCAGTACTTC.

V usage is TRBV2 and J usage is TRBJ2-7, with 7 bases that match TRBD1. The V gene's germline CDR1 is SNHLY and CDR2 FYNNEI. Trimming cost V 6 bases and J 4 bases; bases outside gene matches: 9. The CDR3 length is 14 residues. The CDR3: CASRDLDRNYEQYF. Here the CDR3 DNA reads TGTGCCAGCAGGGACTTGGACAGGAATTACGAGCAGTACTTC.

This sequence joins TRBV6-1 and TRBJ1-5; 9 nucleotides match TRBD1. The CDR3 is made up of 13 amino acids. Trimming cost V 4 bases and J 5 bases; bases outside gene matches: 0. From germline, CDR1 is MNHNS and CDR2 SASEGT. The CDR3 loop reads CASSGDRDQPQHF. CDR3 DNA sequence: TGTGCCAGCAGTGGGGACAGGGATCAGCCCCAGCATTTT.

The chain couples TRBV4-1 to TRBJ2-7; 12 bases are shared with TRBD2. Germline CDR1 and CDR2: MGHRA and YSYEKL. J gave up 7 bases and V 1 base, and 2 bases lay outside the gene matches. The CDR3 spans 14 residues. CDR3 sequence (DNA): TGCGCCAGCAGCCAAGTCCTAGCGGGAGGGGAGCAGTACTTC. Protein sequence: CASSQVLAGGEQYF.

The rearrangement uses TRBV5-6 and TRBJ2-1, with 7 bases fitting TRBD1. The CDR3 runs 15 residues. Germline V gene data show CDR1 as SGHDT and CDR2 as YYEEEE. V gave up 3 bases and J gave up 4 bases; unmatched junction bases: 7. The CDR3 DNA reads TGTGCCAGCAGCTCATTTACAGGGGAATACAATGAGCAGTTCTTC. It yields the protein CASSSFTGEYNEQFF.

CDR3 sequence (DNA): TGTGCCAGCAGTGAAATCTACGGACTAGCGGGAGTTCAGGCCGGGGAGCTGTTTTTT. Translated, it gives CASSEIYGLAGVQAGELFF. The chain employs TRBV2 and TRBJ2-2; 13 nucleotides agree with TRBD2. The V gene end was trimmed by 2 bases and the J gene end by 6 bases; junction bases not matched to a gene: 12. There are 19 residues in the CDR3. Germline CDR1 reads SNHLY; CDR2 reads FYNNEI.

The rearrangement uses TRBV5-6 and TRBJ2-2; 10 bases map to TRBD2. Germline V gene data show CDR1 as SGHDT and CDR2 as YYEEEE. V gave up 5 bases and J gave up 2 bases; unmatched junction bases: 12. The CDR3 sequence is 18 residues long. The CDR3 protein is CASRGLEASGGNTGELFF. CDR3 in DNA: TGTGCCAGCAGGGGGCTGGAGGCTAGCGGGGGAAACACCGGGGAGCTGTTTTTT.

The chain couples TRBV10-3 to TRBJ2-5; D possibly corresponds to TRBD2 (6 bases). Trimming shortened V by 11 bases and J by 9 bases, and 31 bases separated the two germline ends. Germline assignment: CDR1 ENHRY and CDR2 SYGVKD. The CDR3 sequence is 16 residues long. Here the CDR3 reads CASSGLPREPELAQYF. DNA of the CDR3: TGTGCCTCGTCGGGACTGCCGCGCGAGCCGGAATTGGCCCAGTACTTC.

The chain combines TRBV4-1 with TRBJ2-1, with TRBD1 matching 8 bases. This CDR3 region has 14 residues. Germline V gene data show CDR1 as MGHRA and CDR2 as YSYEKL. After removal of 1 base from V and 6 bases from J, the junction contained 2 bases not matched to a gene. The CDR3: CASSQGQGSNEQFF. The CDR3 DNA reads as TGCGCCAGCAGCCAAGGACAGGGGAGCAATGAGCAGTTCTTC.